This T cell receptor beta chain is from a study of OX40 agonist ivuxolimab in advanced cancers. Germline V lookup: CDR1 MGHRA, CDR2 YSYEKL. CDR3 length: 14 residues. V was clipped by 0 bases and J by 6 bases, with 9 bases between them. Assay used: immunoSEQ multiplex PCR; TCRdb lists only in-frame clones, some missing. The table shows tens of thousands of clones, with roughly 86% occurring only once. The sequence was collected from an adult with an advanced solid tumor such as melanoma, head and neck, liver or kidney cancer. The chain is built from TRBV4-1 and TRBJ2-4; D is perhaps TRBD2 (5 bases). The material sequenced was CD4+ or CD8+ T cells sorted from blood, taken in a trial of the OX40 agonist ivuxolimab. CDR3 DNA: TGCGCCAGCAGCCAAGATCGGGATGCAAACATTCAGTACTTC. It is translated as CASSQDRDANIQYF.